The TCR beta chain under discussion was sequenced for a study of blood T cell repertoires in COVID-19. Remarks on this clone: The junction shows a germline mismatch at one end, possibly a read error.

Some clones are missing from TCRdb's copy, which holds only in-frame ones; the method was immunoSEQ multiplex PCR. The top ten hold 4% to 5% of the sample, which has approximately 180,000 clones, approximately 90% seen once. The CDR3 length is 12 residues. The J gene is TRBJ1-1, the V gene TRBV12-3 or TRBV12-4; TRBD1 matches 8 bases. Sequencing was carried out using peripheral blood. This receptor was obtained from a human donor in a cohort sampled during active COVID-19. CDR3 nucleotides: TGTGCCAGCACCGACGACAGGGGTGATTCTATTTTT. It codes for CASTDDRGDSIF.